What follows are 26 T cell receptor beta chains derived from one specimen sequenced in a study of lymphopenia after photon versus proton radiotherapy. The assay was immunoSEQ multiplex PCR, and TCRdb's table has in-frame clones only and misses some. The profile shows 30,000 to 40,000 clones, 84% of them singletons. This material consisted of peripheral blood, taken from a patient treated with proton-based radiotherapy. These receptors were taken from a woman between 70 and 85 years old with pancreatic cancer.

V is TRBV14 and J is TRBJ2-1, with TRBD2 matching 14 bases. CDR1 and CDR2 (germline): SGHDN, FVKESK. V lost 5 bases to trimming and J lost 3 bases; unmatched junction nucleotides: 15. This CDR3 region has 20 residues. CDR3 amino acids: CASSADSGTSGSWGYNEQFF. Here the CDR3 DNA reads TGTGCCAGCAGCGCGGATTCCGGGACTAGCGGGAGTTGGGGCTACAATGAGCAGTTCTTC.

The chain joins TRBV29-1 to TRBJ2-7; 7 positions agree with TRBD2. Per germline, CDR1 SQVTM and CDR2 ANQGSEA. With V trimmed by 5 bases and J by 9 bases, 16 bases remained unmatched. The CDR3 contains 14 residues. Here the CDR3 reads CSVYIGGLDTGQYF. DNA of the CDR3: TGCAGCGTTTATATAGGAGGACTAGACACCGGGCAGTACTTC.

The rearrangement joins TRBV29-1 to TRBJ2-7; tentatively, D is TRBD1 (5 bases). V dropped 4 bases and J dropped 1 base, with 8 bases sitting between them. Per the germline V gene, CDR1 is SQVTM and CDR2 is ANQGSEA. The CDR3 has 12 amino acids. The CDR3 spells CSVGRESYEQYF. In nucleotides, the CDR3 is TGCAGCGTTGGCAGGGAATCCTACGAGCAGTACTTC.

This chain connects TRBV19 to TRBJ2-7, with 7 nucleotides matching TRBD2. Germline V gene lookup returns CDR1 LNHDA and CDR2 SQIVND (reference sequence). CDR3 size: 16 residues. Trimming at V came to 4 bases and at J to 1 base, leaving 10 bases not matched to a gene. CDR3 nucleotides: TGTGCCAGTAGTAGGGGTGGAGCGGGGAATTCCTACGAGCAGTACTTC. Translating it yields CASSRGGAGNSYEQYF.

The chain recombines TRBV5-4 with TRBJ1-3; D remains unclear. Germline V CDR1 and CDR2: SGHNT, YYREEE (reference sequence). The CDR3 contains 15 residues. Deletions cut 4 bases from V and 0 bases from J, with 11 bases between. The CDR3 here is CASSADGSSGNTIYF. CDR3 DNA sequence: TGTGCCAGCAGCGCGGACGGGAGCTCTGGAAACACCATATATTTT.

V is TRBV30 and J is TRBJ2-1; TRBD1 or TRBD2 may be the D gene (5 bases each). Germline CDR1 and CDR2: GTSNPN and SVGIG (reference sequence). The CDR3 sequence is 13 residues long. V was clipped by 8 bases and J by 3 bases, with 14 bases between them. CDR3 DNA sequence: TGTGCCACAAACCGGGACGTCTACAATGAGCAGTTCTTC. Translated: CATNRDVYNEQFF. The whole variable domain, remainder taken from reference TRBV30 and TRBJ2-1, is SQTIHQWPATLVQPVGSPLSLECTVEGTSNPNLYWYRQAAGRGLQLLFYSVGIGQISSEVPQNLSASRPQDRQFILSSKKLLLSDSGFYLCATNRDVYNEQFFGPGTRLTVL.

This sequence joins TRBV29-1 and TRBJ2-3; D gene uncertain. The CDR3 consists of 15 residues. Germline assignment: CDR1 SQVTM and CDR2 ANQGSEA. V was pared by 4 bases and J by 5 bases, with 19 bases between. CDR3 coding DNA: TGCAGCGTTGTTCTTCTGCGGCGACCTGGAGATACGCAGTATTTT. The encoded protein is CSVVLLRRPGDTQYF.

The V and J genes are TRBV11-3 and TRBJ2-7; D unresolved. The CDR3 extends over 14 amino acids. Per germline, CDR1 SGHNT and CDR2 YENEEA. Trimming took 5 bases from V and 3 from J, leaving 14 bases between them. The CDR3, as DNA: TGTGCCAGCAGCCCAGGAGACGGTGGCTACGAGCAGTACTTC. This codes for CASSPGDGGYEQYF.

This rearrangement joins TRBV19 to TRBJ2-3; TRBD1 matches at 10 bases. Per germline, CDR1 LNHDA and CDR2 SQIVND (reference sequence). The CDR3 has 15 amino acids. V was clipped by 4 bases and J by 3 bases; unmatched bases: 4. CDR3 sequence reads: CASSNRDRGTDTQYF. As DNA, the CDR3 is TGTGCCAGTAGTAACCGGGACAGGGGAACAGATACGCAGTATTTT.

V and J are TRBV29-1 and TRBJ1-1; maybe TRBD1 (5 bases). The CDR3 totals 14 residues. V shed 3 bases and J shed 0 bases, with 11 bases lying between them. Germline CDR1 SQVTM, CDR2 ANQGSEA. This CDR3 is CSVDPARVNTEAFF. Here the CDR3 DNA reads TGCAGCGTTGATCCTGCCAGGGTGAACACTGAAGCTTTCTTT.

V usage is TRBV6-5 and J usage is TRBJ1-1, with D unclear. The germline V gene encodes CDR1 MNHEY and CDR2 SVGAGI. This CDR3 is 13 amino acids long. V shed 2 bases and J shed 0 bases, with 4 bases lying between them. The CDR3: CASSYQLNTEAFF. CDR3 DNA sequence: TGTGCCAGCAGTTACCAGCTGAACACTGAAGCTTTCTTT.

The V and J genes are TRBV30 and TRBJ2-7; D may be TRBD1 (6 bases). This CDR3 spans 12 amino acids. From germline, CDR1 is GTSNPN and CDR2 SVGIG (reference sequence). Trimming shortened V by 4 bases and J by 5 bases, and 12 bases separated the two germline ends. The CDR3 region has the DNA TGTGCCTGGAATCAACAGGGACACGAGCAGTACTTC. Amino acids: CAWNQQGHEQYF.

This clone was picked up a small number of times. This chain joins TRBV5-1 and TRBJ2-7; no definite D call. CDR3 length: 14 residues. V was cut by 5 bases and J by 0 bases, with 12 bases left in between. CDR1 and CDR2 from the germline V gene are SGHRS and YFSETQ. The CDR3 DNA is TGCGCCAGCAGAGTTCTGTCAAGCTCCTACGAGCAGTACTTC. Residues: CASRVLSSSYEQYF.

The chain has TRBV28 and TRBJ1-2, with D uncertain. Germline assignment: CDR1 MDHEN and CDR2 SYDVKM. Trimming pared 2 bases from V and 6 bases from J, leaving 10 bases between. The length of the CDR3 is 13 residues. The CDR3 sequence: CASSLVRSDGYTF. CDR3 sequence (DNA): TGTGCCAGCAGTTTAGTCCGCAGTGATGGCTACACCTTC.

V is TRBV7-2 and J is TRBJ2-4; D may be TRBD1 (6 bases). V was clipped by 4 bases and J by 7 bases, with 11 bases between them. CDR1 is SGHTA, CDR2 FQGNSA, per germline. The CDR3 extends over 13 amino acids. CDR3 bases: TGTGCCAGCAGCTCAGGGGCAGGGAACATTCAGTACTTC. Translation gives CASSSGAGNIQYF.

Comment on this clone: A junction boundary mismatches the germline segment, possibly from a read error. This chain uses TRBV9 with TRBJ1-6, with TRBD1 as a possible D gene (6 bases). From germline, CDR1 is SGDLS and CDR2 YYNGEE. The CDR3 is 15 residues long. The CDR3 DNA reads as TGTGCCAGCAGCGTAGCTGCAGGGGAAAATTTACCCCTCCACTTT. This codes for CASSVAAGENLPLHF.

The chain carries TRBV5-1 and TRBJ1-2; D ambiguous. Trimming removed 2 bases at V and 7 bases at J, with 9 bases between. This CDR3 is 12 amino acids long. Germline V gene lookup returns CDR1 SGHRS and CDR2 YFSETQ. The CDR3 region is CASSFQQSGYTF. The CDR3 bases are TGCGCCAGCAGCTTTCAACAGAGTGGCTACACCTTC.

The chain carries TRBV11-2 and TRBJ2-3, with a possible D match to TRBD2 (6 bases). The CDR3 spans 15 residues. Trimming left V 5 bases short and J 5 bases short, with 17 bases between. Germline V CDR1 and CDR2: SGHAT, FQNNGV. The CDR3: CASSRGTQTLDTQYF. CDR3 bases: TGTGCCAGCAGCCGCGGGACTCAAACCTTAGATACGCAGTATTTT.

This sequence joins TRBV19 and TRBJ2-3; the D gene is possibly TRBD2 (6 bases). Trimming cost V 4 bases and J 5 bases, with 13 bases left between them. The CDR3 is 14 amino acids. Germline V gene lookup returns CDR1 LNHDA and CDR2 SQIVND (reference sequence). CDR3 sequence reads: CASSSRLGLDTQYF. DNA of the CDR3: TGTGCCAGTAGTAGCCGACTAGGGCTAGATACGCAGTATTTT.

The gene calls are TRBV19 and TRBJ2-7, with unresolved D. This CDR3 is 11 amino acids long. Germline V CDR1 and CDR2: LNHDA, SQIVND (reference sequence). The V end was cut by 7 bases, the J end by 12 bases, with 16 bases between. This chain's CDR3 is CASKFGQSTYF. The CDR3 DNA reads TGTGCCAGTAAATTTGGTCAGAGTACGTACTTC.

This chain uses TRBV9 with TRBJ1-1; a weak D match, TRBD1 (5 bases). The CDR3 runs 14 residues. Trimming removed 0 bases from V and 1 base from J, with 7 bases in between. Germline CDR1 SGDLS, CDR2 YYNGEE. Here the CDR3 DNA reads TGTGCCAGCAGCGTAGGGACAACGAACACTGAAGCTTTCTTT. This encodes CASSVGTTNTEAFF.

The V call is TRBV7-9, the J call TRBJ2-3, with TRBD2 matching over 13 bases. Germline CDR1 is SEHNR and CDR2 is FQNEAQ (reference sequence). The length of the CDR3 is 17 residues. Unmatched junction bases numbered 5, after V lost 5 bases and J lost 0 bases. The CDR3 sequence: CASSHRTSGSSTDTQYF. The CDR3 nucleotides read TGTGCCAGCAGCCATCGGACTAGCGGGAGTAGCACAGATACGCAGTATTTT.

V and J are TRBV27 and TRBJ2-5; weak D call: TRBD2 (5 bases). The CDR3 has 17 amino acids. V was trimmed by 5 bases and J by 1 base, leaving 20 bases between them. Germline V gene lookup returns CDR1 MNHEY and CDR2 SMNVEV (reference sequence). CDR3 protein: CASSAHRGSVIQETQYF. Here the CDR3 DNA reads TGTGCCAGCAGTGCCCACCGGGGTTCCGTAATCCAAGAGACCCAGTACTTC.

The sample holds one count of this clone. V usage is TRBV19 and J usage is TRBJ2-7; D gene uncertain. The CDR3 has 12 amino acids. Germline V gives CDR1 LNHDA, CDR2 SQIVND (reference sequence). Trimming cost V 4 bases and J 0 bases, with 4 bases left between them. CDR3 in DNA: TGTGCCAGTAGTAGCTCCTCCTACGAGCAGTACTTC. This gives the protein CASSSSSYEQYF.

V gene TRBV14 combines with J gene TRBJ2-7; 9 nucleotides agree with TRBD1. Germline assignment: CDR1 SGHDN and CDR2 FVKESK. J gave up 3 bases and V 4 bases, and 1 base lay outside the gene matches. The CDR3 extends over 13 amino acids. The CDR3 loop reads CASSLDRGYEQYF. In nucleotides, the CDR3 is TGTGCCAGCAGCCTGGACAGGGGCTACGAGCAGTACTTC. Supplemented by reference TRBV14 and TRBJ2-7, the full variable domain reads EAGVTQFPSHSVIEKGQTVTLRCDPISGHDNLYWYRRVMGKEIKFLLHFVKESKQDESGMPNNRFLAERTGGTYSTLKVQPAELEDSGVYFCASSLDRGYEQYFGPGTRLTVT.

V is TRBV28 and J is TRBJ2-1; 8 positions match TRBD2. The V gene end was trimmed by 6 bases and the J gene end by 2 bases; junction bases not matched to a gene: 6. The CDR3 totals 15 residues. Germline CDR1 reads MDHEN; CDR2 reads SYDVKM. The CDR3 bases are TGTGCCAGCAGAAGTAGCGGGATAGCCTACAATGAGCAGTTCTTC. Translating it yields CASRSSGIAYNEQFF. Using reference TRBV28 and TRBJ2-1 for the parts outside the CDR3, the full variable domain is DVKVTQSSRYLVKRTGEKVFLECVQDMDHENMFWYRQDPGLGLRLIYFSYDVKMKEKGDIPEGYSVSREKKERFSLILESASTNQTSMYLCASRSSGIAYNEQFFGPGTRLTVL.